Reported below is one TCR beta chain. CDR3 length equals 13 residues. Germline-derived CDR1 and CDR2 are SGHDT and YYEEEE. V dropped 6 bases and J dropped 4; count of bases not matched to a gene: 4. The entry originates in a study of blood T cells in healthy people across ages. A sample-barcoded 5' primer and a J-beta primer mix were used in a second PCR of about 7 to 11 cycles. TCRdb independently ran MiXCR on the 5' RACE reads; one entry per CDR3 protein. The table includes some 900,000 distinct CDR3 sequences, around 48% detected once. The sequenced material came from blood. The chain combines TRBV5-6 with TRBJ2-1, with TRBD1 matching 7 bases. This sequence was found in a man under 40 in good health. The CDR3 DNA follows: TGTGCCAGCACCCAGACAGGGTACAATGAGCAGTTCTTC. Encoded protein: CASTQTGYNEQFF.